The rows below give T cell receptor beta chains drawn from one sample of a study of T cell repertoires in cytomegalovirus infection. Each CDR3 protein gets one entry after TCRdb re-called the reads with MiXCR. The data show around 440,000 distinct CDR3 sequences, over 9% seen once. Material for sequencing was PBMCs. All receptors come from a human donor in good health (CMV status not recorded). Some clones in this sample may be carry-over from other donors' samples. The CDR3 runs from the conserved cysteine through the conserved F or W. Fields, in order: D gene, J gene, clone size, V gene, CDR3 DNA, CDR3 protein. The D gene is left open where the match is weak. The size of a clone is reported for some rows only, either as once, few or many, or as a class for expanded clones.

D: TRBD2; J: TRBJ2-4; size: many; V: TRBV19; DNA: TGTGCCAGTAGCCACCCCCGGACTAGCGGGAGGCTAGCCAAAAACATTCAGTACTTC; CDR3: CASSHPRTSGRLAKNIQYF
D: NA; J: TRBJ2-1; size: few; V: TRBV20-1; DNA: TGCAGTGCTGGAGCGATCGGGGAAGTGGATGAGCAGTTCTTC; CDR3: CSAGAIGEVDEQFF
D: NA; J: TRBJ2-7; size: many; V: TRBV5-4; DNA: TGTGCCAGCAGCTTGTTTGGGGGAAACGAGCAGTACTTC; CDR3: CASSLFGGNEQYF
D: TRBD1; J: TRBJ2-3; size: NA; V: TRBV28; DNA: TGTGCCAGCAGTTCGCGATACCGGGACAGGGCGCCCGGCACAGATACGCAGTATTTT; CDR3: CASSSRYRDRAPGTDTQYF
D: NA; J: TRBJ1-6; size: many; V: TRBV7-6; DNA: TGTGCCAGCAGCTTAGGGATGGGTTCACCCCTCCACTTT; CDR3: CASSLGMGSPLHF
D: NA; J: TRBJ2-5; size: NA; V: TRBV29-1; DNA: TGCAGCGTGTTAGTTGTACAAGAGACCCAGTACTTC; CDR3: CSVLVVQETQYF
D: NA; J: TRBJ1-1; size: few; V: TRBV5-1; DNA: TGCGCCAGCAGCTTGGGCTCCTGGGGGCAAGAGAACACTGAAGCTTTCTTT; CDR3: CASSLGSWGQENTEAFF
D: NA; J: TRBJ2-3; size: few; V: TRBV6-5; DNA: TGTGCCAGCAGTCCTTCCCCAGCGGGCCCCCCAGATACGCAGTATTTT; CDR3: CASSPSPAGPPDTQYF
D: NA; J: TRBJ2-1; size: NA; V: TRBV12-3/TRBV12-4; DNA: TGTGCCAGCAGTTTATCAGGGGCTGAGCAGTTCTTC; CDR3: CASSLSGAEQFF
D: TRBD1; J: TRBJ2-7; size: many; V: TRBV28; DNA: TGTGCCAGCAGTACTACAGGGGGCTGGGAGCAGTACTTC; CDR3: CASSTTGGWEQYF
D: TRBD2; J: TRBJ2-1; size: many; V: TRBV20-1; DNA: TGCAGTGCTTCCCCCCGAGGGCGACTGGCGGGAGAGGATGAGCAGTTCTTC; CDR3: CSASPRGRLAGEDEQFF
D: NA; J: TRBJ2-7; size: many; V: TRBV7-2; DNA: TGTGCCAGCAGCCCTGGGATAGCGAGCTCCTACGAGCAGTACTTC; CDR3: CASSPGIASSYEQYF
D: NA; J: TRBJ2-7; size: few; V: TRBV30; DNA: TGTGCCTGGAACGGATCTCCTGGGGACGAGCAGTACTTC; CDR3: CAWNGSPGDEQYF
D: TRBD2; J: TRBJ2-1; size: many; V: TRBV4-2; DNA: TGTGCCAGCAGCCAAGGGACGAGTAGCGGGAGTAGAGATGAGCAGTTCTTC; CDR3: CASSQGTSSGSRDEQFF